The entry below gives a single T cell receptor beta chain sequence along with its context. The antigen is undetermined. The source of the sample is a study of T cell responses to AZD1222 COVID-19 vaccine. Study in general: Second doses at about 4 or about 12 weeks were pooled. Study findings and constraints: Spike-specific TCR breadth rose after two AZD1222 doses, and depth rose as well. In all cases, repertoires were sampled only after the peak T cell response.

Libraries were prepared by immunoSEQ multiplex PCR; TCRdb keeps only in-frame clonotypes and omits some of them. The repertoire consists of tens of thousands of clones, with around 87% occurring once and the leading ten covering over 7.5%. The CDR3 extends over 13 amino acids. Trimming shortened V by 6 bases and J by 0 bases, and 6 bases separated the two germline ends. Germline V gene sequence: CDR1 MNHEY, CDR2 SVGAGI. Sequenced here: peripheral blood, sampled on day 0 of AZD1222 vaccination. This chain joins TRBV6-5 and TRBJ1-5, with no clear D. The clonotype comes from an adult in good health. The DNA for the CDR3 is TGTGCCAGCAGGAGGAGTAGCAATCAGCCCCAGCATTTT. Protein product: CASRRSSNQPQHF.